A selection of T cell receptor beta chains follows, all from one sample in a study of beta chain features in type 1 diabetes. This table comes from immunoSEQ multiplex PCR, and its TCRdb copy is limited to in-frame clones, with some not included. The repertoire consists of around 240,000 clones, with under 20% occurring once and the leading ten covering about 0.078%. What was sequenced was naive CD4+ T cells from blood. Receptor source: a man aged 25-45 years with type 1 diabetes. The conserved cysteine and the conserved F or W are not part of the CDR3 here. Fields, in order: J gene, V gene, clone size, CDR3 protein. The size field is filled for only some rows; it gives once, few, many or a size class.

TRBJ1-2 | TRBV27 | - | ASSLNSLYGYT
TRBJ2-1 | TRBV30 | - | AWSPAGGPYNEQF
TRBJ2-3 | TRBV6-5 | - | ASSSGGRGTDTQY
TRBJ2-7 | TRBV4-2 | - | ASSGRDSDEELLLTHEQY
TRBJ2-2 | TRBV30 | once | AWEATSSLGELF
TRBJ2-2 | TRBV7-9 | few | ASSPRQGDGELF
TRBJ1-2 | TRBV28 | - | ASSFPTGVYGYT
TRBJ1-4 | TRBV7-9 | - | ASKESGEKLF
TRBJ2-1 | TRBV10-3 | - | AISELGDEQF
TRBJ2-1 | TRBV5-1 | once | ASSLERATYNEQF
TRBJ1-1 | TRBV29-1 | few | SVGSNEAF
TRBJ2-7 | TRBV15 | few | ATSRDLGGELSYEQY
TRBJ2-3 | TRBV5-1 | - | ASSRLGQSTDTQY
TRBJ1-5 | TRBV2 | - | ASSAQGASNQPQH
TRBJ2-1 | TRBV7-2 | few | ASSPSSGEWDEQF
TRBJ1-1 | TRBV14 | few | ASSQLLNTEAF
TRBJ2-7 | TRBV15 | - | ATNPGRASGRSPYEQY
TRBJ2-2 | TRBV29-1 | - | SAVAGANTGELF
TRBJ1-1 | TRBV29-1 | few | SASGQRNTEAF
TRBJ2-1 | TRBV6-5 | - | ASSYSRNEQF
TRBJ2-3 | TRBV9 | - | ASRDRSGDTQY
TRBJ2-2 | TRBV7-3 | - | ASTPSFGTGAAGELF
TRBJ1-4 | TRBV27 | - | ASSQGQGTEKLF
TRBJ2-3 | TRBV25-1 | once | ASSKEGLADTQY
TRBJ2-7 | TRBV28 | - | ASSFYSYEQY
TRBJ2-3 | TRBV28 | once | ASSTLSDTQY
TRBJ2-7 | TRBV28 | - | ASSLGGIEQY
TRBJ1-1 | TRBV7-2 | - | ASTKTPGQLEAF
TRBJ2-3 | TRBV9 | few | ASSTADTQY
TRBJ2-5 | TRBV19 | few | ASSSSVVQETQY
TRBJ2-5 | TRBV29-1 | - | SSAPGLRQETQY
TRBJ2-7 | TRBV20-1 | - | SARQNYEQY
TRBJ1-2 | TRBV9 | few | ASSTTGAGRLHGYT
TRBJ2-7 | TRBV5-4 | - | ASSLAVDRVNEQY
TRBJ2-5 | TRBV9 | - | ASSTTAGAETQY
TRBJ2-1 | TRBV7-3 | - | ASSIGTRGTDEQF
TRBJ2-7 | TRBV10-3 | few | AIRGASRQY
TRBJ2-7 | TRBV28 | - | ASSYPRLYEQY
TRBJ2-4 | TRBV23-1 | few | ASSPGEGAKNIQY
TRBJ2-3 | TRBV29-1 | - | SVSQLAGNTDTQY
TRBJ2-5 | TRBV19 | - | ASSIVADRETQY
TRBJ2-3 | TRBV28 | - | ASSSGASGSTDTQY
TRBJ2-5 | TRBV2 | - | ASSKSGAVETQY
TRBJ1-1 | TRBV27 | - | ASSSRDRAVVGTEAF
TRBJ2-4 | TRBV28 | - | ASSSDYRGDIQY
TRBJ2-1 | TRBV11-1 | few | ASSQTINEQF